These 9 T cell receptor beta chains originate from one sample sequenced in a study of blood T cell repertoires in COVID-19. The data were produced by immunoSEQ multiplex PCR, yet TCRdb's version contains in-frame clones alone and is incomplete. The sample holds about 160,000 clones, around 83% seen once. Input material: peripheral blood. All receptors derive from a man aged 50 to 59 with active or convalescent COVID-19.

This chain joins TRBV7-8 and TRBJ1-2; D call uncertain. In germline, CDR1 is SGHVS, CDR2 FQNEAQ. The CDR3 totals 13 residues. V was pared by 0 bases and J by 4 bases, with 6 bases between. The CDR3 DNA is TGTGCCAGCAGCTTAGCGGCTTCCTATGGCTACACCTTC. It specifies CASSLAASYGYTF.

The rearrangement joins TRBV5-4 to TRBJ1-2, with D perhaps TRBD1 (5 bases). Between the trimmed V and J ends, which lost 3 bases and 0 bases, there was a span of 15 bases. Germline CDR1 is SGHNT and CDR2 is YYREEE (reference sequence). CDR3 length equals 16 residues. This CDR3 reads CASSWGGRDANYGYTF. The CDR3 region has the DNA TGTGCCAGCAGCTGGGGGGGTAGGGATGCTAACTATGGCTACACCTTC.

The chain couples TRBV6-2 or TRBV6-3 to TRBJ2-1; perhaps TRBD2 as D (8 bases). Germline V gene data show CDR1 as MNHEY and CDR2 as SVGEGT. The V end lost 2 bases, the J end lost 5 bases, and 22 bases lay between the germline ends. The CDR3 is 18 amino acids. CDR3 nucleotides: TGTGCCAGCAGTTACCCGAAGGGGGCGGCGGGAGGAAACAATGAGCAGTTCTTC. Translating it yields CASSYPKGAAGGNNEQFF.

The J gene is TRBJ2-7, the V gene TRBV6-5; the match to TRBD2 covers 14 bases. V was pared by 5 bases and J by 5 bases, with 5 bases of the junction left unmatched. Germline V gene sequence: CDR1 MNHEY, CDR2 SVGAGI. The CDR3 loop spans 15 amino acids. The CDR3: CASSRLAGGRNEQYF. In DNA form, the CDR3 reads TGTGCCAGCAGTCGACTAGCGGGAGGGCGTAACGAGCAGTACTTC.

This clone has just one count. This chain uses TRBV7-9 with TRBJ2-3; D may be TRBD2 (6 bases). CDR3 length: 15 residues. Germline CDR1 and CDR2: SEHNR and FQNEAQ (reference sequence). Trimming pared 5 bases from V and 0 bases from J, leaving 12 bases between. The CDR3 loop reads CASSPSGTSTDTQYF. The CDR3 coding sequence is TGTGCCAGCAGCCCAAGTGGGACTAGCACAGATACGCAGTATTTT. Using reference TRBV7-9 and TRBJ2-3 for the parts outside the CDR3, the full variable domain is DTGVSQNPRHKITKRGQNVTFRCDPISEHNRLYWYRQTLGQGPEFLTYFQNEAQLEKSRLLSDRFSAERPKGSFSTLEIQRTEQGDSAMYLCASSPSGTSTDTQYFGPGTRLTVL.

This clone was detected a few times. This rearrangement joins TRBV24-1 to TRBJ2-2, with D hard to call. The CDR3 contains 14 residues. The V gene lost 3 bases and the J gene lost 7 bases, with 11 bases spanning the gap. Germline assignment: CDR1 KGHDR and CDR2 SFDVKD. The CDR3 region has the DNA TGTGCCACCAGTGATCCAACCGGTGGCGGGGAGCTGTTTTTT. This gives the protein CATSDPTGGGELFF.

V is TRBV19 and J is TRBJ1-1; the D is unclear. The germline V and J ends were trimmed by 0 bases and 7 bases, with 12 bases remaining between them. There are 14 residues in the CDR3. CDR1 and CDR2 from the germline V gene are LNHDA and SQIVND (reference sequence). CDR3 sequence: CASSIDSGTVEAFF. The CDR3 nucleotides read TGTGCCAGTAGTATAGACAGCGGTACAGTTGAAGCTTTCTTT.

This clone was seen once. This chain joins TRBV27 and TRBJ1-6; 8 positions agree with TRBD1. V trimming: 5 bases; J trimming: 8 bases; junction bases outside the gene matches: 11. The germline CDR1 and CDR2 sequences are MNHEY and SMNVEV (reference sequence). The CDR3 totals 16 residues. DNA for the CDR3: TGTGCCAGCAGTAGGGGACAGGTGTTATGGGATTCACCCCTCCACTTT. Amino acid sequence: CASSRGQVLWDSPLHF.

This chain joins TRBV9 and TRBJ1-1; D may be TRBD1 (6 bases). CDR1 SGDLS and CDR2 YYNGEE come from the germline V gene. With 0 bases removed from V and 3 bases from J, the gap between germline ends came to 12 bases. There are 15 residues in the CDR3. The DNA for the CDR3 is TGTGCCAGCAGCGTAGGTGGCACAGGGCACACTGAAGCTTTCTTT. Its translation: CASSVGGTGHTEAFF.